This T cell receptor beta chain originates from a study of blood T cell repertoires in COVID-19. Study as a whole: Researchers got acute and convalescent COVID-19 samples from the United States, Italy and Spain. Nucleic acid was either cDNA or gDNA, and it came from T cells, B-cell-depleted T cells, or PBMCs.

Authors' methods: Reference gene primer amplification gave nucleated cell count estimates. Clones were sequenced by immunoSEQ multiplex PCR, and TCRdb holds only the in-frame ones, with some missing. The V and J calls and the clone size are those of that table, but D and trimming were determined from the DNA. This table holds 180,000 or so clones, 65% to 90% found once. A remark on this clone: Other nucleotide sequences in the sample specify the same CDR3.

The ends were cut back, 4 bases at V and 1 base at J, with 11 bases in the middle. CDR1 and CDR2 from the germline V gene are MRHNA and SNTAGT. This CDR3 region has 15 residues. Sample: peripheral blood. This clonotype was obtained from a man aged 60-69 years with acute or convalescent COVID-19. V usage is TRBV6-4 and J usage is TRBJ2-1; the D is unclear. CDR3 in DNA: TGTGCCAGCAGTGCCGAACTCGGTTCCTACAATGAGCAGTTCTTC. Encoded protein: CASSAELGSYNEQFF.